The 22 T cell receptor beta chains given below trace back to one sample, sequenced in a study of cytomegalovirus exposure and HLA in healthy donors. Using immunoSEQ multiplex PCR, the repertoire was profiled, and TCRdb retains in-frame clones only, with some absent. This repertoire shows 150,000 to 200,000 clones, less than 95% found once; its top ten account for more than 2.5%. Sequencing input: PBMCs. The receptors were gathered from a woman aged 18-29 years in good health and CMV-seropositive.

The chain carries TRBV9 and TRBJ1-1, with 7 bases matching TRBD1. J was trimmed by 1 base and V by 0 bases; bases with no gene match: 3. The CDR3 spans 15 residues. The V gene's germline CDR1 is SGDLS and CDR2 YYNGEE. CDR3 sequence (DNA): TGTGCCAGCAGCGTAGCAGGGACAGCGAACACTGAAGCTTTCTTT. Translated, it gives CASSVAGTANTEAFF.

The V and J genes are TRBV4-1 and TRBJ2-7; D is unresolved. Germline lookup yields CDR1 MGHRA and CDR2 YSYEKL. The V gene lost 4 bases and the J gene lost 2 bases, with 9 bases spanning the gap. The CDR3 is 13 amino acids. CDR3 sequence reads: CASSPIGAYEQYF. Written as DNA, the CDR3 is TGCGCCAGCAGCCCAATCGGTGCCTACGAGCAGTACTTC.

The chain uses TRBV10-3 and TRBJ1-4, with D uncertain. The germline CDR1 and CDR2 sequences are ENHRY and SYGVKD. CDR3 length: 17 residues. The V gene lost 0 bases and the J gene lost 8 bases, with 19 bases spanning the gap. The CDR3 here is CAISESILPGAREKLFF. In DNA, the CDR3 is TGTGCCATCAGTGAGTCGATTCTTCCGGGAGCACGGGAAAAACTGTTTTTT.

The sample holds one count of this clone. V usage is TRBV7-9 and J usage is TRBJ2-1; possibly TRBD2 for D (5 bases). From germline, CDR1 is SEHNR and CDR2 FQNEAQ (reference sequence). The germline V and J ends were trimmed by 6 bases and 10 bases, with 19 bases remaining between them. CDR3 size: 14 residues. The CDR3 spells CASSPGGEAAEQFF. CDR3 coding DNA: TGTGCCAGCAGTCCCGGTGGGGAAGCGGCGGAGCAGTTCTTC. Full variable domain (rest looked up from reference TRBV7-9 and TRBJ2-1): DTGVSQNPRHKITKRGQNVTFRCDPISEHNRLYWYRQTLGQGPEFLTYFQNEAQLEKSRLLSDRFSAERPKGSFSTLEIQRTEQGDSAMYLCASSPGGEAAEQFFGPGTRLTVL.

The chain joins TRBV7-8 to TRBJ2-7; D remains unclear. Germline values: CDR1 SGHVS, CDR2 FQNEAQ. V lost 2 bases, J lost 4 bases, and 6 bases lay in between. There are 12 residues in the CDR3. The CDR3 loop reads CASSLSSYEQYF. The CDR3 DNA sequence: TGTGCCAGCAGCTTAAGCTCATACGAGCAGTACTTC.

V usage is TRBV10-3 and J usage is TRBJ1-5; D gene unclear. The CDR3 spans 15 residues. Trimming cost V 2 bases and J 6 bases, with 14 bases left between them. CDR1 ENHRY and CDR2 SYGVKD come from the germline V gene. The CDR3 here is CAISESFGSSQPQHF. The CDR3 DNA follows: TGTGCCATCAGTGAGAGTTTTGGTTCGAGTCAGCCCCAGCATTTT.

The chain couples TRBV28 to TRBJ1-1, with TRBD1 matching over 8 bases. This CDR3 has 14 amino acids. CDR1 MDHEN and CDR2 SYDVKM come from the germline V gene. The J segment lost 5 bases and the V segment lost 7 bases, leaving 9 bases of the junction unmatched. In DNA, the CDR3 is TGTGCCAGCACCCCGGACAGGGAGAGGACTGAAGCTTTCTTT. Translation gives CASTPDRERTEAFF.

V and J are TRBV7-9 and TRBJ2-5; no definite D call. Germline V lookup: CDR1 SEHNR, CDR2 FQNEAQ (reference sequence). This CDR3 region has 11 residues. The ends were cut back, 3 bases at V and 5 bases at J, with 4 bases in the middle. The CDR3 here is CASSFRETQYF. The CDR3 nucleotides are TGTGCCAGCAGCTTTCGGGAGACCCAGTACTTC.

A remark on this clone: The sample carries other DNA sequences with the same CDR3. The J gene is TRBJ2-5, the V gene TRBV18; 15 positions agree with TRBD2. In germline, CDR1 is KGHSH, CDR2 LQKENI. The CDR3 extends over 15 amino acids. V shed 3 bases and J 5 bases; nucleotides not matched to a gene: 1. This CDR3 reads CASSPGLAGGETQYF. CDR3 coding DNA: TGTGCCAGCTCACCTGGACTAGCGGGAGGGGAGACCCAGTACTTC.

Only one count was recorded for this clone. The chain is built from TRBV25-1 and TRBJ2-2, with 7 bases fitting TRBD2. This CDR3 contains 16 residues. Trimming took 4 bases from V and 4 from J; bases not matched to a gene: 9. The germline CDR1 and CDR2 sequences are MGHDK and SYGVNS. This CDR3 is CASSATSGRGTGELFF. For the CDR3, the DNA is TGTGCCAGCAGTGCAACATCAGGGAGGGGCACCGGGGAGCTGTTTTTT.

This chain joins TRBV7-9 and TRBJ1-2; D remains ambiguous. V lost 3 bases to trimming and J lost 0 bases, with 5 bases between them. Per the germline V gene, CDR1 is SEHNR and CDR2 is FQNEAQ (reference sequence). The CDR3 contains 13 residues. The CDR3 DNA reads TGTGCCAGCAGCTTCAAAACTAACTATGGCTACACCTTC. Protein: CASSFKTNYGYTF.

The V call is TRBV6-1, the J call TRBJ1-2; D is unclear. CDR3 length equals 14 residues. V dropped 0 bases and J dropped 7 bases, with 12 bases sitting between them. CDR1 MNHNS and CDR2 SASEGT come from the germline V gene. The chain's CDR3 is CASSEADGAFGYTF. DNA for the CDR3: TGTGCCAGCAGTGAAGCAGACGGAGCGTTTGGCTACACCTTC.

The chain has TRBV11-2 and TRBJ2-7; 11 bases align to TRBD2. The CDR3 extends over 14 amino acids. The junction had 3 bases not matched to a gene; V was cut back by 3 bases and J by 5 bases. Looked up from germline, CDR1 is SGHAT and CDR2 is FQNNGV. The CDR3 here is CASSFSGGADEQYF. Here the CDR3 DNA reads TGTGCCAGCAGCTTTAGCGGGGGGGCCGACGAGCAGTACTTC.

This rearrangement joins TRBV5-4 to TRBJ1-2, with 10 positions matching TRBD1. CDR1 and CDR2 (germline): SGHNT, YYREEE (reference sequence). Trimming cost V 7 bases and J 4 bases; bases outside gene matches: 7. The CDR3 totals 14 residues. The CDR3 protein is CASSFGTGAYGYTF. The DNA for the CDR3 is TGTGCCAGCTCGTTCGGGACAGGGGCCTATGGCTACACCTTC. Full variable domain (missing parts from reference TRBV5-4 and TRBJ1-2): ETGVTQSPTHLIKTRGQQVTLRCSSQSGHNTVSWYQQALGQGPQFIFQYYREEENGRGNFPPRFSGLQFPNYSSELNVNALELDDSALYLCASSFGTGAYGYTFGSGTRLTVV.

The chain recombines TRBV7-2 with TRBJ1-5; no definite D call. Trimming cost V 0 bases and J 3 bases, with 9 bases left between them. The CDR3 loop spans 15 amino acids. Germline CDR1 SGHTA, CDR2 FQGNSA. As DNA, the CDR3 is TGTGCCAGCAGCTTAGCCAGTCAACCCAATCAGCCCCAGCATTTT. Protein sequence: CASSLASQPNQPQHF.

This chain uses TRBV19 with TRBJ2-3; 7 bases are a match to TRBD1. The CDR3 extends over 18 amino acids. With V trimmed by 6 bases and J by 1 base, 16 bases remained unmatched. Germline lookup yields CDR1 LNHDA and CDR2 SQIVND (reference sequence). CDR3 in DNA: TGTGCCAGTAGCGAAAACAGGGGCACCAGGCCTGGCACAGATACGCAGTATTTT. Amino acids: CASSENRGTRPGTDTQYF.

The chain recombines TRBV12-5 with TRBJ2-6; tentative D call: TRBD1 (5 bases). Germline V gives CDR1 LGHNT, CDR2 FRNRAP. This CDR3 is 15 amino acids long. The germline V and J ends were trimmed by 5 bases and 5 bases, with 13 bases remaining between them. CDR3 nucleotide sequence: TGTGCTAGTGGTGCAGGACAAAGTCGGGCCAACGTCCTGACTTTC. Residues: CASGAGQSRANVLTF.

This chain uses TRBV4-3 with TRBJ2-7; TRBD2 aligns across 9 bases. Germline trimming cut 4 bases from V and 5 bases from J; bases unmatched to any gene: 9. Germline CDR1 reads LGHNA; CDR2 reads YSLEER. The CDR3 covers 15 residues. CDR3 in amino acids: CASSRRAGGGDEQYF. The CDR3 DNA sequence: TGCGCCAGCAGCCGCAGGGCGGGAGGGGGCGACGAGCAGTACTTC.

This clone has just one count. The chain has TRBV4-1 and TRBJ2-1, with TRBD2 identical over 8 bases. The germline V gene encodes CDR1 MGHRA and CDR2 YSYEKL. The CDR3 length is 17 residues. V lost 3 bases and J lost 0; bases outside the gene matches: 7. The CDR3 nucleotides read TGCGCCAGCAGCCAGGGTAGCGGGAAGAGCTCCTACAATGAGCAGTTCTTC. It yields the protein CASSQGSGKSSYNEQFF.

Regarding this clone: This CDR3 is also generated by other DNA sequences in the sample. The rearrangement joins TRBV30 to TRBJ1-1; maybe TRBD1 (6 bases). This CDR3 comprises 13 residues. Trimming pared 4 bases from V and 1 base from J, leaving 10 bases between. Germline CDR1 GTSNPN, CDR2 SVGIG (reference sequence). The CDR3 is CAWTLQGNTEAFF. CDR3 DNA: TGTGCCTGGACCTTACAGGGGAACACTGAAGCTTTCTTT.

The chain recombines TRBV19 with TRBJ2-2, with a weak D call TRBD1 (5 bases). The germline gives CDR1 LNHDA, CDR2 SQIVND (reference sequence). V lost 2 bases, J lost 4 bases, and 8 bases lay in between. The length of the CDR3 is 14 residues. The CDR3 sequence is CASSIRQSTGELFF. The DNA for the CDR3 is TGTGCCAGTAGTATAAGACAGAGCACCGGGGAGCTGTTTTTT. The full variable domain, its missing parts supplied by reference TRBV19 and TRBJ2-2, is DGGITQSPKYLFRKEGQNVTLSCEQNLNHDAMYWYRQDPGQGLRLIYYSQIVNDFQKGDIAEGYSVSREKKESFPLTVTSAQKNPTAFYLCASSIRQSTGELFFGEGSRLTVL.

V is TRBV9 and J is TRBJ1-2; D possibly corresponds to TRBD1 (6 bases). CDR1 and CDR2 from the germline V gene are SGDLS and YYNGEE. CDR3 length equals 15 residues. The V and J ends lost 0 bases and 2 bases respectively, with 11 bases between them. CDR3 sequence reads: CASSVEQGMNYGYTF. The CDR3 DNA sequence: TGTGCCAGCAGCGTAGAGCAGGGGATGAACTATGGCTACACCTTC. The whole variable domain, remainder taken from reference TRBV9 and TRBJ1-2, is DSGVTQTPKHLITATGQRVTLRCSPRSGDLSVYWYQQSLDQGLQFLIQYYNGEERAKGNILERFSAQQFPDLHSELNLSSLELGDSALYFCASSVEQGMNYGYTFGSGTRLTVV.